The entry that follows covers one T cell receptor beta chain sequence. A junction boundary mismatches the germline segment, possibly from a read error. This sample is drawn from a study of identical twins. TCRdb reprocessed the 5' RACE reads via MiXCR and lists one record per CDR3 protein. The sample lists 1,800,000 or so distinct CDR3 sequences, less than 40% seen once, with around 0.3% in the top ten. The germline gives CDR1 SGDLS, CDR2 YYNGEE. CDR3 length: 11 residues. Everyone who gave samples was a healthy Caucasian. Specimen: cord blood. The sequence derives from a newborn girl in good health. The V and J genes are TRBV9 and TRBJ1-1; no clear D. In DNA, the CDR3 is TGTGTCAGCAGCCCTCGGACTGAAGCTTTCTTT. Translated: CVSSPRTEAFF.